These T cell receptor beta chains were read from a single sample in a study of cytomegalovirus exposure and HLA in healthy donors. The protocol was immunoSEQ multiplex PCR, while the TCRdb copy is restricted to in-frame clones and leaves out a portion. Here the sample spans 200,000 or so clones, 75% to 90% being singletons. Material for sequencing was PBMCs. The receptors originated from a woman between 18 and 30 years old in good health and CMV-seronegative. Both conserved end residues are part of each CDR3. Each record gives: D gene, V gene, J gene, clone size, CDR3 protein, CDR3 DNA. A D gene is named only where the DNA matches it firmly. For some rows the clone size is stated as once, few or many, or as a class when expanded; others skip it.

TRBD1	TRBV28	TRBJ1-2	-	CASRLPGQEGYTF	TGTGCCAGCAGACTCCCGGGACAGGAAGGCTACACCTTC
-	TRBV18	TRBJ2-4	-	CASSPRTPQNIQYF	TGTGCCAGCTCACCTAGGACTCCCCAAAACATTCAGTACTTC
-	TRBV19	TRBJ1-6	-	CASTSDRRNNSPLHF	-
TRBD2	TRBV2	TRBJ2-7	-	CASRDGYGRAAVYEQYF	TGTGCCAGCAGGGACGGATACGGGAGGGCCGCGGTTTACGAGCAGTACTTC
TRBD1	TRBV5-1	TRBJ1-2	-	CASSSPGQGYHGYTF	TGCGCCAGCAGCTCCCCTGGACAGGGTTATCACGGCTACACCTTC
TRBD1	TRBV5-1	TRBJ1-1	once	CASSLPTGANTEAFF	TGCGCCAGCAGCTTGCCTACAGGGGCTAACACTGAAGCTTTCTTT
TRBD1	TRBV6-6	TRBJ1-2	few	CASSLSGTGDYGYTF	TGTGCCAGCAGTCTCTCCGGGACAGGGGACTATGGCTACACCTTC
TRBD1	TRBV25-1	TRBJ1-1	once	CASRETGYTEAFF	TGTGCCAGCAGGGAGACAGGGTACACTGAAGCTTTCTTT
-	TRBV30	TRBJ2-5	-	CAWQGGGGQETQYF	TGTGCCTGGCAGGGAGGAGGGGGCCAAGAGACCCAGTACTTC
-	TRBV5-1	TRBJ2-2	-	CASSPGLQNTGELFF	TGCGCCAGCAGCCCCGGACTACAGAACACCGGGGAGCTGTTTTTT
-	TRBV29-1	TRBJ1-2	-	CSAGERTGGYTF	TGCAGCGCCGGGGAGCGAACTGGGGGCTACACCTTC
TRBD1	TRBV27	TRBJ1-1	-	CASRPRQGRNTEAFF	TGTGCCAGCAGACCCAGACAGGGGAGGAACACTGAAGCTTTCTTT
-	TRBV18	TRBJ2-1	-	CASSPTTGGYNEQFF	TGTGCCAGCTCACCCACAACCGGGGGTTACAATGAGCAGTTCTTC
-	TRBV6-1	TRBJ1-1	once	CASSEAGTNTEAFF	TGTGCCAGCAGTGAAGCAGGGACGAACACTGAAGCTTTCTTT
TRBD2	TRBV29-1	TRBJ2-7	-	CSVRGVAGVVSEQYF	TGCAGCGTCCGCGGGGTAGCGGGAGTAGTTAGCGAGCAGTACTTC
TRBD2	TRBV4-2	TRBJ2-3	-	CASSQEPLTSGGAGKDTQYF	TGTGCCAGCAGCCAAGAACCCCTGACTAGCGGGGGGGCGGGGAAAGATACGCAGTATTTT
-	TRBV7-8	TRBJ1-5	-	CASSRGGNRNQPQHF	TGTGCCAGCAGCCGGGGGGGAAATCGGAATCAGCCCCAGCATTTT
TRBD1	TRBV30	TRBJ2-2	-	CAWNAGTGGNTGELFF	TGTGCCTGGAACGCCGGGACAGGGGGTAACACCGGGGAGCTGTTTTTT
-	TRBV29-1	TRBJ2-7	-	CSVVTGAYEQYF	TGCAGCGTTGTCACCGGAGCCTACGAGCAGTACTTC
TRBD1	TRBV25-1	TRBJ1-5	-	CASSGWDRPNQPQHF	TGTGCCAGCAGTGGATGGGACAGACCAAATCAGCCCCAGCATTTT
-	TRBV5-1	TRBJ1-1	-	CASSPGGVVGTEAFF	TGCGCCAGCAGCCCGGGAGGGGTAGTAGGGACTGAAGCTTTCTTT
TRBD1	TRBV19	TRBJ1-1	-	CASSIDGTGRIEAFF	TGTGCCAGTAGTATAGATGGGACAGGGAGGATTGAAGCTTTCTTT
-	TRBV30	TRBJ1-4	once	CAWSRGGQPNEKLFF	TGTGCCTGGAGTCGGGGGGGCCAGCCTAATGAAAAACTGTTTTTT
TRBD2	TRBV4-1	TRBJ2-5	-	CASSQRLARETQYF	TGCGCCAGCAGCCAAAGACTAGCCCGAGAGACCCAGTACTTC
-	TRBV13	TRBJ1-6	-	CASRLTASPAVPLHF	TGTGCCAGCAGGCTTACAGCATCCCCAGCGGTACCCCTCCACTTT
-	TRBV6-1	TRBJ1-2	-	CASSVGGYTF	TGTGCCAGCAGTGTGGGGGGCTACACCTTC
TRBD1	TRBV18	TRBJ1-1	-	CASQGGLNTEAFF	TGTGCCAGCCAGGGGGGGCTGAACACTGAAGCTTTCTTT
-	TRBV2	TRBJ1-5	-	CASGGQGRQPQHF	TGTGCCAGTGGGGGGCAGGGACGGCAGCCCCAGCATTTT